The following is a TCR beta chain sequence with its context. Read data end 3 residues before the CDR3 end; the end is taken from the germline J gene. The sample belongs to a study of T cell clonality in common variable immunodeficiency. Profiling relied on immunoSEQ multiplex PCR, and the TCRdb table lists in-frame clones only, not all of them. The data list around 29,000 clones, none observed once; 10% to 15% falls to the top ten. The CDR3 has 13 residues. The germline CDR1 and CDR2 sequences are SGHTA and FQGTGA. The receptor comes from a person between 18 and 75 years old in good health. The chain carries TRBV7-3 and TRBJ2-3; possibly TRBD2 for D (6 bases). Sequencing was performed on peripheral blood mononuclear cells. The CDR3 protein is CASSLDYKETQYF. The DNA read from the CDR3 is TGTGCCAGCAGCTTGGACTACAAAGAGACG. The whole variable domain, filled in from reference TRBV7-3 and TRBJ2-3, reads GAGVSQTPSNKVTEKGKYVELRCDPISGHTALYWYRQSLGQGPEFLIYFQGTGAADDSGLPNDRFFAVRPEGSVSTLKIQRTERGDSAVYLCASSLDYKETQYFGPGTRLTVL.